This T cell receptor (beta chain) is from a study of blood T cells in healthy people across ages. Whole-study findings and limits: When set beside aged donors, long-lived donors presented more naive CD4+ cells and higher diversity. Strong correlation existed between TCR beta diversity and naive T cell percentage.

In terms of origin and age, donors were healthy Caucasian individuals from Russia aged roughly 6 to 90. A second about 6 to 12 cycle PCR used barcoded and J-beta primers. All cDNA molecules were each tagged by a template-switch adaptor with 12 random nucleotides. TCRdb re-called the 5' RACE reads with MiXCR, one entry per CDR3 protein. The repertoire consists of approximately 850,000 distinct CDR3 sequences, with 40% to 50% occurring once and the leading ten covering roughly 19%. Germline V CDR1 and CDR2: MRHNA, SNTAGT. The germline V and J ends were trimmed by 0 bases and 0 bases, with 5 bases remaining between them. This CDR3 comprises 15 residues. With regard to this clonotype: Its antigen remains unidentified.

Sequencing was performed on blood. The rearrangement links TRBV6-4 to TRBJ2-2; no clear D. The receptor was derived from a man in his 60s in good health. CDR3 amino acids: CASSDSPTNTGELFF. The CDR3, as DNA: TGTGCCAGCAGTGACTCTCCAACGAACACCGGGGAGCTGTTTTTT.